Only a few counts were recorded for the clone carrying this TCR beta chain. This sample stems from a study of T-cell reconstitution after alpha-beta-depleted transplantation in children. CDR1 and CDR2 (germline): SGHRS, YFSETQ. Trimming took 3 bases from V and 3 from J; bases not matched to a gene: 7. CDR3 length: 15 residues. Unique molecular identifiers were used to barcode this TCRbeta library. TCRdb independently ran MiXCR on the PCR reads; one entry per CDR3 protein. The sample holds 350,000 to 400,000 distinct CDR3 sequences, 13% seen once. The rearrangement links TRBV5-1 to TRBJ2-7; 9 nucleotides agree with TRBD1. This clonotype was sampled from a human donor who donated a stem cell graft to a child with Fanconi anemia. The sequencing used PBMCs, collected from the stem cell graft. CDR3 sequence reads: CASSSDRGIYYEQYF. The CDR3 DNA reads TGCGCCAGCAGCTCGGACAGGGGCATTTACTACGAGCAGTACTTC.